Sequencing of this T cell receptor beta chain was carried out in a study of cytomegalovirus exposure and HLA in healthy donors (dated by TCRdb to 2017 to 2019). Looking at the study overall: An earlier analysis of 587 of the donors reported 250 to 300 Gb of sequence data and some 120 million unique TCR beta sequences from 150 million to 200 million T cells. An early release covering about 600 HLA-typed donors comprised around 300 gigabases of sequencing data and some 79 million unique TCR sequences. Among the approximately 400 genotyped donors, 75% to 90% belonged to the genetic ancestry cluster associated with self-reported Caucasian donors. The study aimed to test whether signatures of past pathogen exposure could be identified by cataloging public T cell receptors. The study used immunosequencing to profile the T cell repertoires of about 670 subjects and linked those repertoires to cytomegalovirus serostatus. In addition to the first cohort of about 650 subjects, a separate validation cohort of 100 to 150 different subjects was used. High-throughput TCR immunosequencing, statistical association of individual TCRs with disease status, and machine learning were combined to predict cytomegalovirus infection status. In a later analysis, previously published TCR beta repertoires from roughly 710 donors were re-analyzed and high-resolution HLA genotyping was added so that TCR occurrence patterns could be studied. Rather than drawing on any new phenotypic data, the later analysis identified candidate immune exposures from TCR beta sequences and the way those sequences occurred across donors. An earlier analysis of around 580 of the donors used high-throughput TCR beta sequencing to judge whether each TCR beta V gene segment behaved as functional or pseudogenic. Donor age, sex, ethnicity and CMV serostatus were compiled alongside the repertoire data. In a later genetic analysis, genome-wide SNP genotypes for about 55% of the roughly 700 donors were used, and that subset was treated as a discovery cohort. Every repertoire in the discovery cohort had been generated on one and the same sequencing platform. Class I and class II HLA loci were covered by the typing at four-digit resolution. The number of typed donors differed by locus: about 620-630 for A, B, C, DRB1 and DQB1; 522 for DQA1; over 600 for DPA1; and some 470 for DPB1. Roughly 5 DR-DQ haplotypes were handled as single units for association and clustering because linkage in the cohort was strong. Across 300 to 500 genotyped donors of the cohort, an average of approximately 240,000 unique TCR beta nucleotide sequences per donor were sequenced, and 15% to 20% of those sequences were non-productive. The paper as a whole reports these results and caveats: Three of the identified cytomegalovirus-associated TCR beta chains were confirmed in vitro to be specific for cytomegalovirus antigens. In a later genetic analysis, fewer N-insertions in productive TCRs were reported among donors in an Asian-associated ancestry cluster than the approximately 710-donor mean. Only TCR beta chains were sequenced in this cohort, and the absence of alpha or paired-chain data limited detectable features. Correlated functional status among segregating V segments might reflect linkage disequilibrium, but an unknown experimental factor could not be ruled out. A cluster of highly shared sequence variants was judged likely to be a technical artifact of the sequencing pipeline. In a later analysis, most CMV-associated TCR beta chains were found to appear HLA-restricted, with HLA associations seemingly driven largely by CMV exposure. CMV serostatus was the only immune exposure information available for the cohort. Strong co-occurrence of HLA alleles, especially DR and DQ, made assigning TCR associations to individual alleles difficult. A further reported finding was that TCR beta sequences accurately predicted the HLA-A and HLA-B alleles for most subjects in the first cohort. In an earlier analysis of approximately 590 of the donors, most TCR beta V segments appeared in productive rearrangements about 87% or about 30% of the time, broadly matching IMGT annotations. The earlier analysis of approximately 560 of the donors excluded roughly 16 rarely observed V segments, including chromosome 9 orphons, because counts were too low. The classifier was reported to diagnose cytomegalovirus status with high specificity and sensitivity in both the original and validation cohorts. In the study, roughly 160 TCR beta chains were listed as associated with cytomegalovirus. The 87-base-pair reads could not distinguish some IMGT-functional V segments, including TRBV6-2 and TRBV6-3, so those segments were excluded. Roughly uniform sequencing depth across donors was assumed in presence/absence analyses, although this assumption may not hold. In a later analysis, about 16,000 TCR beta sequences were associated with specific HLA alleles at a false discovery rate of 0.05. Most TCR sequences were seen in very few donors, while some public TCRs were found in many individuals. In a later genetic analysis, a missense DCLRE1C variant was associated with V-gene and J-gene trimming of TCR beta chains, and the association was replicated in an independent cohort. According to a later analysis, parvovirus B19, influenza, CMV and Epstein-Barr virus appeared linked to several top co-occurrence clusters. In a later analysis, HLA-associated TCR beta chains showed more clonal expansion and lower generation probabilities than non-associated chains that were equally common. Because HLA typing was unavailable for some donors at each locus, only the typed subset was used in association tests. It was suggested by the authors that the approach could potentially be generalized to other disease states and immunological phenotypes. According to a later analysis, TCR association rates differed among HLA loci, with DRB1 alleles showing the most associated TCRs and HLA-C alleles showing the fewest.

In total, fewer than 750 healthy bone marrow donors made up the cohort. All cohort members were sampled while nominally healthy, although unrecorded immune exposures were likely present. The donor was CMV seronegative and belonged to the group of 380 or so seronegative cohort members. A peripheral blood sample was collected from each donor, and TCR beta sequencing was performed on peripheral blood mononuclear cells. Genomic DNA was extracted from the blood cell samples with the Qiagen DNeasy Blood Extraction Kit. The germline V gene supplies CDR1 SGHNT and CDR2 YENEEA. The CDR3 sequence holds 19 residues, the cysteine and phenylalanine included. Just CDR3 DNA is preserved here, 57 bases in frame from base 1. V is reduced by 0 bases and J by 5 bases, leaving a spacing of 25 bases between them. About this clone itself: Its target antigen remains unknown. Within one base of it there is no much larger clone, and no base qualities were kept.

The library was produced with the immunoSEQ multiplex PCR assay. A mixture of 60 forward primers for TCR Vbeta segments and 13 reverse primers for TCR Jbeta segments was used in the multiplex PCR. The CDR3 region of rearranged TCR beta genes was amplified from genomic DNA with a multiplex PCR assay. The Illumina HiSeq System was used to sequence the amplified TCR beta libraries as 87-base-pair reads. The authors' analysis ran thus. A later analysis counted about 76 million unique TCR beta chains across the 550 to 800 repertoires, and some 11 million of these chains were shared by at least two donors. Raw reads were error-corrected and collapsed into unique sequences by a nearest-neighbor algorithm in which closely related sequences were merged to remove PCR and sequencing errors. To assign V, D and J gene segments, CDR3 sequences were aligned to IMGT reference sequences. For a sequence to be retained, a match of at least six nucleotides to both a V gene segment and a J gene segment was required. Rearrangements were classified as productive when the CDR3 lacked stop codons and remained in frame with V and J, and all other rearrangements were classified as non-productive. Following IMGT convention, CDR3 was defined as the stretch from the second conserved V-encoded cysteine to the conserved J-encoded phenylalanine. In an earlier analysis of 500 to 650 of the donors, sequences lacking an unambiguous match to a single V gene segment were excluded. In an earlier analysis of a few hundred of the donors, V segments were called functional above 56.7% productive rearrangements and were called segregating when the between-donor standard deviation exceeded 5%. To diagnose cytomegalovirus status from the catalog of TCR beta chain sequences, a statistical classification framework was built. V and J gene assignment, in a later analysis, came from comparing TCR nucleotide sequences with IMGT/GENE-DB human TR gene sequences. Using the TCRdist pipeline, a later analysis assigned CDR3 sequences along with most-parsimonious VDJ recombination scenarios. In a later analysis, each TCR beta chain was defined by its CDR3 amino acid sequence together with its V-gene family, and reads lacking a unique V-gene family were excluded. As a way to deal with suspected cross-contamination and a sequencing artifact, a later analysis dropped approximately 570 nucleotide sequences that were highly shared and had low generation probability. In a later analysis, a clonal expansion index for each public chain was calculated from normalized within-repertoire ranks of inferred template counts. Generation probabilities in a later analysis came from a VDJ recombination model fitted to out-of-frame rearrangements, and those results were checked against IGoR. In a later analysis, TCR-TCR, TCR-HLA and TCR-CMV co-occurrence was scored with hypergeometric tests, and a repertoire-size bias correction was applied to TCR pairs. False discovery rates were estimated in a later analysis by permuting HLA or CMV assignments 20 times. In a later analysis, co-occurring TCRs were grouped using DBSCAN, and TCRdist sequence similarity was added for clustering within HLA-allele-positive subsets. Co-occurrence clustering excluded repertoires with fewer than 30,000 or more than 120,000 public chains, plus five with anomalous nucleotide sharing. TCRdb took over this immuneACCESS table, retaining in-frame rearrangements with V and J assigned. Such tables are incomplete; in checked studies, under half of the missing clones stem from an unresolved V gene, and the remainder is unexplained. D and trimming come from the DNA, and the V and J calls and clone size come from that table. Present in this sample are more than 140,000 clones, 77% of which were seen just once. The biggest ten clones account for 1.5% to 2% of the sample.

The V gene is TRBV11-3 and the J gene is TRBJ2-5; a tentative D call is TRBD2 (7 bases match). This clonotype was obtained from a female donor in good health and CMV-seronegative. The sample was PBMCs. The DNA is as follows: TGTGCCAGCAGCTTAGAAGGGGGGACTATCCCGATAGGGGCGGAGACCCAGTACTTC. It translates to CASSLEGGTIPIGAETQYF.